This is a list of T cell receptor beta chains from one sample in a study of T cell responses to AZD1222 COVID-19 vaccine. Data came from immunoSEQ multiplex PCR; TCRdb stores just in-frame clones and leaves some out. The sample holds more than 150,000 clones; 90% are singletons and the top ten take roughly 1.9%. The specimen comprised peripheral blood, sampled on day 0 of AZD1222 vaccination. The receptors shown here come from an adult in good health. CDR3s include the opening cysteine and the closing phenylalanine or tryptophan. Fields, in order: V gene, J gene, D gene, clone size, CDR3 DNA, CDR3 protein. A D gene is named only where the DNA matches it firmly. Clone sizes are given selectively: once, few, many, or a class where the clone is expanded.

TRBV4-3,TRBJ1-5,NA,NA,TGCGCCAGCAGCCAAGATCGATTGGATAGCAATCAGCCCCAGCATTTT,CASSQDRLDSNQPQHF
TRBV7-8,TRBJ2-5,NA,NA,TGTGCCAGCAGGGCGGGCCGTGGGGGAGAGACCCAGTACTTC,CASRAGRGGETQYF
TRBV25-1,TRBJ1-1,TRBD1,NA,TGTGCCAGCACCCGACAGGGCGTAGCTGAAGCTTTCTTT,CASTRQGVAEAFF
TRBV7-3,TRBJ2-2,TRBD2,NA,TGTGCCAGCAGCCTCACCGGGGGGGGAGGAACCGGGGAGCTGTTTTTT,CASSLTGGGGTGELFF
TRBV6-4,TRBJ2-3,TRBD2,once,TGTGCCAGCAGTGACTCGGCGGGAGGGAGCACAGATACGCAGTATTTT,CASSDSAGGSTDTQYF
TRBV29-1,TRBJ1-1,NA,NA,TGCAGCGTTGAAAGGCAGGGATTGGGAAACACTGAAGCTTTCTTT,CSVERQGLGNTEAFF
TRBV7-3,TRBJ1-2,NA,NA,TGTGCCAGCAGCTTAATGGGATATGATGGCTACACCTTC,CASSLMGYDGYTF
TRBV5-1,TRBJ1-4,NA,NA,TGCGCCAGCAGCTTGGTGGGTGGTAGTGATGAAAAACTGTTTTTT,CASSLVGGSDEKLFF
TRBV12-3/TRBV12-4,TRBJ1-2,NA,NA,TGTGCCAGCAGTTTAGGTCGATATGGCTACACCTTC,CASSLGRYGYTF
TRBV18,TRBJ1-4,TRBD1,NA,TGTGCCAGCTCACCACTACCCGGGTGTCCTGGACAGGGCGGTTCAACTAATGAAAAACTGTTTTTT,CASSPLPGCPGQGGSTNEKLFF
TRBV5-4,TRBJ1-6,NA,NA,TGTGCCAGCAGCTTGATGACCTCGGTGGATTCACCCCTCCACTTT,CASSLMTSVDSPLHF
TRBV10-1,TRBJ1-2,TRBD1,NA,TGCGCCAGCTACGACAGGGGTGACGGCTACACCTTC,CASYDRGDGYTF
TRBV7-2,TRBJ2-3,NA,NA,TGTGCCAGCAGCTCAAATAGGAACCGAAGGGATACGCAGTATTTT,CASSSNRNRRDTQYF
TRBV5-4,TRBJ1-2,NA,NA,TGTGCCAGCAGCTTGGACAGGGCAAGATCTTCGGGATATGGCTACACCTTC,CASSLDRARSSGYGYTF
TRBV19,TRBJ1-1,NA,NA,TGTGCCAGTAGTATAGATCTTGGACCGAACACTGAAGCTTTCTTT,CASSIDLGPNTEAFF
TRBV19,TRBJ2-2,NA,NA,TGTGCCAGTAGCCCCTGGGGGGACCCAACCGGGGAGCTGTTTTTT,CASSPWGDPTGELFF
TRBV19,TRBJ1-1,NA,NA,TGTGCCAGTAGTATCGGAATGGGACTGGAAGCTTTCTTT,CASSIGMGLEAFF
TRBV12-3/TRBV12-4,TRBJ2-7,NA,NA,TGTGCCAGCAGTGATGGCTTATACGAGCAGTACTTC,CASSDGLYEQYF
TRBV7-2,TRBJ2-7,TRBD2,NA,TGTGCCAGCAGCTTAGGCATGACGGGACTACAACCCCTCGAGCAGTACTTC,CASSLGMTGLQPLEQYF
TRBV6-1,TRBJ1-5,NA,NA,TGTGCCAGCAGTGATGGGGGTTTGGGCAATCAGCCCCAGCATTTT,CASSDGGLGNQPQHF
TRBV2,TRBJ2-3,NA,NA,TGTGCCAGCAGTGAAGGGCGATATAGCACAGATACGCAGTATTTT,CASSEGRYSTDTQYF
TRBV9,TRBJ2-7,TRBD2,NA,TGTGCCAGCAGCGTAGGATCTAGCGGAACCTACGAGCAGTACTTC,CASSVGSSGTYEQYF
TRBV18,TRBJ1-4,TRBD1,few,TGTGCCAGCTCACCACTACCCGGGTATCCTGGACAGGGCGGTTCAACTAATGAAAAACTGTTTTTT,CASSPLPGYPGQGGSTNEKLFF
TRBV10-2,TRBJ1-4,NA,few,TGCGCCAGCAGTGAAGACAGGTACCCAGGGGAAAAACTGTTTTTT,CASSEDRYPGEKLFF
TRBV11-2,TRBJ2-3,NA,NA,TGTGCCAGCAGCTTATATCGTGTCGGGGCCTATACGCAGTATTTT,CASSLYRVGAYTQYF
TRBV6-5,TRBJ1-1,NA,NA,TGTGCCAGCACCCGGAGGTTTGGCACTGAAGCTTTCTTT,CASTRRFGTEAFF
TRBV28,TRBJ2-7,TRBD2,NA,TGTGCCAGCAGTGACCGGTATAGCGGGAGCAACGAGCAGTACTTC,CASSDRYSGSNEQYF
TRBV7-8,TRBJ2-7,NA,NA,TGTGCCAGCAGCCGGAACTACGAGCAGTACTTC,CASSRNYEQYF
TRBV28,TRBJ1-5,NA,once,TGTGCCAGCAGTTTTCGAAGCAATCAGCCCCAGCATTTT,CASSFRSNQPQHF
TRBV3-1/TRBV3-2,TRBJ2-7,NA,few,TGTGCCAGCAGCCAACGAGATGAGCAGTACTTC,CASSQRDEQYF
TRBV12-3/TRBV12-4,TRBJ2-1,NA,NA,TGTGCCAGCAGTCTAGGGCATGAGCAGTTCTTC,CASSLGHEQFF
TRBV10-3,TRBJ1-1,NA,NA,TGTGCCATCAGTGACCCGAGGGGGGGCACTGAAGCTTTCTTT,CAISDPRGGTEAFF
TRBV5-1,TRBJ2-1,NA,NA,TGCGCCAGCAGCTTGGTTGGGATCTCCTACAATGAGCAGTTCTTC,CASSLVGISYNEQFF
TRBV6-5,TRBJ2-5,NA,NA,TGTGCCAGCAGTTACCTGGGGGCTCGGGAGACCCAGTACTTC,CASSYLGARETQYF
TRBV28,TRBJ2-7,NA,NA,TGTGCCAGCAGTAGGGACGGTAACTACGAGCAGTACTTC,CASSRDGNYEQYF
TRBV9,TRBJ2-7,TRBD1,NA,TGTGCCAGCAGCCTCGGGACAGGGTTCAACGAGCAGTACTTC,CASSLGTGFNEQYF
TRBV4-1,TRBJ1-5,TRBD1,NA,TGCGCCAGCAGCCATAACCCCGTAGTCGACAGGGGGCCGGTTCAGCCCCAGCATTTT,CASSHNPVVDRGPVQPQHF
TRBV11-2,TRBJ1-5,TRBD1,NA,TGTGCCAGCAGCTTAGTGGGGGACAGCCATCAGCCCCAGCATTTT,CASSLVGDSHQPQHF
TRBV18,TRBJ1-2,NA,NA,TGTGCCAGCTCACCGCCATCGGGGGGTCGTGGCTACACCTTC,CASSPPSGGRGYTF
TRBV5-4,TRBJ2-7,TRBD1,NA,TGTGCCAGCAGCTTGAAGGGGGCAAGTGAGCAGTACTTC,CASSLKGASEQYF